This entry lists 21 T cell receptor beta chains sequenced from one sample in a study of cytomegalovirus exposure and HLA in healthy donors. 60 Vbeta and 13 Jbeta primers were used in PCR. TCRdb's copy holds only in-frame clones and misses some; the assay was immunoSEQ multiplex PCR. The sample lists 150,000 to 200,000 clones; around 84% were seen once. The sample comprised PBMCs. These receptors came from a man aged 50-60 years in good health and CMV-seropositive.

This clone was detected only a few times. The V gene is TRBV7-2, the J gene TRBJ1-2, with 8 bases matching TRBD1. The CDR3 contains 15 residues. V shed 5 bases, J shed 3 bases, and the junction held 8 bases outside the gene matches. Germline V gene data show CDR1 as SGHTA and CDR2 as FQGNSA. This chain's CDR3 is CASSPRTGSDYGYTF. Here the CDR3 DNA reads TGTGCCAGCAGCCCTCGGACAGGGTCGGACTATGGCTACACCTTC.

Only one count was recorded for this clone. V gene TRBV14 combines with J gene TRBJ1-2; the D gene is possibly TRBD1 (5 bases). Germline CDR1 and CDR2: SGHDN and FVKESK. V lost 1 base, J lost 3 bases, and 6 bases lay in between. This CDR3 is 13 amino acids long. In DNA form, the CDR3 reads TGTGCCAGCAGCCAAGCAGGGCACTATGGCTACACCTTC. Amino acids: CASSQAGHYGYTF.

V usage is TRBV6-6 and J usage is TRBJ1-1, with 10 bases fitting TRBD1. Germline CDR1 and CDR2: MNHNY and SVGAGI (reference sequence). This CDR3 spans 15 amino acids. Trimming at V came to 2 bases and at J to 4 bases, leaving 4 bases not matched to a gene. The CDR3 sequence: CASSYGGDRGTEAFF. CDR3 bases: TGTGCCAGCAGTTACGGAGGGGACAGGGGCACTGAAGCTTTCTTT.

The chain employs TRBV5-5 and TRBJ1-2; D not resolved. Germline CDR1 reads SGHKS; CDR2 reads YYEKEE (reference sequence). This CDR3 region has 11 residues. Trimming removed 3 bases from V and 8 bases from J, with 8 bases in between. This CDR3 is CASSWSGGYTF. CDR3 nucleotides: TGTGCCAGCAGCTGGAGTGGCGGCTACACCTTC.

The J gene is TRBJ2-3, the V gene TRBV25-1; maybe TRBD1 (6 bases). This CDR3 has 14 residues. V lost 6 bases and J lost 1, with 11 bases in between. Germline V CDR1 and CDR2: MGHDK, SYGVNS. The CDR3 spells CASRETGRTDTQYF. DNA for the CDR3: TGTGCCAGCAGAGAGACAGGTCGCACAGATACGCAGTATTTT.

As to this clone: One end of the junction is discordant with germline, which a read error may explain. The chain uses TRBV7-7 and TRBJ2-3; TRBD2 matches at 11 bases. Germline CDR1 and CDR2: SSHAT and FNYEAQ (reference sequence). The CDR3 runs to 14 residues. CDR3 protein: CASSPGLAGDTQYF. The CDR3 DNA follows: TGTGCTAGCAGCCCCGGACTAGCGGGAGATACGCAGTATTTT.

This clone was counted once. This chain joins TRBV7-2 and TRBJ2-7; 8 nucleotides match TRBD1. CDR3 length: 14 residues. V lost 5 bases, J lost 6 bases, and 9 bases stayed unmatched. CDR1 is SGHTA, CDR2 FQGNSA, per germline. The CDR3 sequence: CASSRDRTPSEQYF. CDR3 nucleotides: TGTGCCAGCAGCAGGGACAGGACCCCCTCCGAGCAGTACTTC.

For the CDR3, the DNA is TGCGCCAGCAGCCAAGGACAGGCGACGAACACTGAAGCTTTCTTT. Translated, it gives CASSQGQATNTEAFF. The chain joins TRBV4-1 to TRBJ1-1, with D tentatively TRBD1 (6 bases). The germline V gene encodes CDR1 MGHRA and CDR2 YSYEKL. CDR3 length: 15 amino acids. V lost 1 base and J lost 1, with 10 bases in between.

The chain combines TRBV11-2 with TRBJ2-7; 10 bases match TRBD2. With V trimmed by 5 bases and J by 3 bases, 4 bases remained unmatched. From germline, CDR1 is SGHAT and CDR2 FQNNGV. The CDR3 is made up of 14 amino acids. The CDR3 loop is CASSLTSGVYEQYF. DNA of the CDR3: TGTGCCAGCAGCCTAACTAGCGGGGTCTACGAGCAGTACTTC. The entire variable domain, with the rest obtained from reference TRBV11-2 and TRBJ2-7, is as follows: EAGVAQSPRYKIIEKRQSVAFWCNPISGHATLYWYQQILGQGPKLLIQFQNNGVVDDSQLPKDRFSAERLKGVDSTLKIQPAKLEDSAVYLCASSLTSGVYEQYFGPGTRLTVT.

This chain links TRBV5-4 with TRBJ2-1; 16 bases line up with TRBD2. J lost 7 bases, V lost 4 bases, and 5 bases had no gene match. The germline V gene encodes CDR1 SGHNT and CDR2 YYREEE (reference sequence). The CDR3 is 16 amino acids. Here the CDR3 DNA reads TGTGCCAGCAGCGAGGGACTAGCGGGAGGGGGGAATGAGCAGTTCTTC. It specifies CASSEGLAGGGNEQFF.

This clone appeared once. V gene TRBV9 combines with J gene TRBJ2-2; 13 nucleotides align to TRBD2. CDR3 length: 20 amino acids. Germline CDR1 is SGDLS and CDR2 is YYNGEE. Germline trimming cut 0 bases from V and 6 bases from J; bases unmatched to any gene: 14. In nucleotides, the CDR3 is TGTGCCAGCAGCGTAGCTTGGGGGACTAGCGGGGACGGTGTGGCCGGGGAGCTGTTTTTT. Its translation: CASSVAWGTSGDGVAGELFF. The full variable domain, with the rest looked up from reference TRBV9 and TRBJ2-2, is DSGVTQTPKHLITATGQRVTLRCSPRSGDLSVYWYQQSLDQGLQFLIQYYNGEERAKGNILERFSAQQFPDLHSELNLSSLELGDSALYFCASSVAWGTSGDGVAGELFFGEGSRLTVL.

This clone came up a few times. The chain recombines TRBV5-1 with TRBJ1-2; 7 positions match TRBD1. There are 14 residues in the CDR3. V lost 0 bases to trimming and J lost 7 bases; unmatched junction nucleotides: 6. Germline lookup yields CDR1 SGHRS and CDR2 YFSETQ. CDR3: CASSLVGGAVGYTF. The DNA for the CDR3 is TGCGCCAGCAGCTTGGTAGGGGGCGCGGTTGGCTACACCTTC.

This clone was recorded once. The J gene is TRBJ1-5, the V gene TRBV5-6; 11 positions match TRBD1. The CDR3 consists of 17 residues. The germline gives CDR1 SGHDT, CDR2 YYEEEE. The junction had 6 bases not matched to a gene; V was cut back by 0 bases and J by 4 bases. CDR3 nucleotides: TGTGCCAGCAGCTTGGCCCAAGGGACAGGGGGTAATCAGCCCCAGCATTTT. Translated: CASSLAQGTGGNQPQHF.

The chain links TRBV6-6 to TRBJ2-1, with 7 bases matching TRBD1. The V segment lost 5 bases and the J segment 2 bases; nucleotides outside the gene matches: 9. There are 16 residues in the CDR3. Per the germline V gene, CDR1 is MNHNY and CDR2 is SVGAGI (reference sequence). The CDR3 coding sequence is TGTGCCAGCAGTCAAAGGACAGGACCTCCCTACAATGAGCAGTTCTTC. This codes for CASSQRTGPPYNEQFF.

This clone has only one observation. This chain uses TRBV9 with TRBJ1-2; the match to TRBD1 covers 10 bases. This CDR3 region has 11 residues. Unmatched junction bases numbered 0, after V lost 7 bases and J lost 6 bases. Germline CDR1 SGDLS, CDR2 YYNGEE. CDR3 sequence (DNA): TGTGCCAGCGGACAGGGGGATGGCTACACCTTC. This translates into CASGQGDGYTF.

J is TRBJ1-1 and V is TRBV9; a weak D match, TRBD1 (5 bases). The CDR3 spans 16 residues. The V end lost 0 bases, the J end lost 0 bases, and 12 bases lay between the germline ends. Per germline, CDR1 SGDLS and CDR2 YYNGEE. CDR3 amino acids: CASSVVQGVVNTEAFF. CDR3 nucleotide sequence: TGTGCCAGCAGCGTAGTTCAGGGCGTGGTGAACACTGAAGCTTTCTTT.

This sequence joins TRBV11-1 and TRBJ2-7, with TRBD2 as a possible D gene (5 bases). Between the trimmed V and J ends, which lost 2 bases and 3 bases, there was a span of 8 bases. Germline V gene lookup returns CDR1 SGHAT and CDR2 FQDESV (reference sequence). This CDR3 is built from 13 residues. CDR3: CASSLSRDYEQYF. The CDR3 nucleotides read TGTGCCAGCAGCTTATCCCGGGACTACGAGCAGTACTTC.

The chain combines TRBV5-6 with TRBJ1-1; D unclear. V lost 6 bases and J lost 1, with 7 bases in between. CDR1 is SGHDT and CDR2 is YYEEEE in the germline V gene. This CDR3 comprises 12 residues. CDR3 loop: CASTTGNTEAFF. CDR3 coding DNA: TGTGCCAGCACCACGGGGAACACTGAAGCTTTCTTT.

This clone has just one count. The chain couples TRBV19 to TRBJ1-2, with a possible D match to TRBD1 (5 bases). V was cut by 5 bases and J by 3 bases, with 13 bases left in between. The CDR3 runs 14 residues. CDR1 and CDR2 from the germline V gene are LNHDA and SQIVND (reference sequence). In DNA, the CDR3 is TGTGCCAGTAGTCCCCCGGGGGGGTACTATGGCTACACCTTC. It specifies CASSPPGGYYGYTF. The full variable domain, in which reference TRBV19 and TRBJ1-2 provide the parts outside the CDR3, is DGGITQSPKYLFRKEGQNVTLSCEQNLNHDAMYWYRQDPGQGLRLIYYSQIVNDFQKGDIAEGYSVSREKKESFPLTVTSAQKNPTAFYLCASSPPGGYYGYTFGSGTRLTVV.

The CDR3 coding sequence is TGTGCCACCGAACGGGGGGACAACACTGAAGCTTTCTTT. It encodes CATERGDNTEAFF. The chain links TRBV28 to TRBJ1-1; the D gene is possibly TRBD1 (5 bases). The CDR3 extends over 13 amino acids. Deletions cut 10 bases from V and 2 bases from J, with 14 bases between. Germline CDR1 and CDR2: MDHEN and SYDVKM. Complete variable domain (other parts from reference TRBV28 and TRBJ1-1): DVKVTQSSRYLVKRTGEKVFLECVQDMDHENMFWYRQDPGLGLRLIYFSYDVKMKEKGDIPEGYSVSREKKERFSLILESASTNQTSMYLCATERGDNTEAFFGQGTRLTVV.

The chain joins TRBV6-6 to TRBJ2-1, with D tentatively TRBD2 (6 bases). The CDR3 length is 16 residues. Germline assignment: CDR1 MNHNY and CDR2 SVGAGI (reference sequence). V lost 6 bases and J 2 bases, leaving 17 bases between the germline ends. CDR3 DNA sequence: TGTGCCAGCAGCCCCCCTCTAGCGCAAACCTACAATGAGCAGTTCTTC. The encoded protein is CASSPPLAQTYNEQFF.